This entry lists 7 T cell receptor beta chains sequenced from one sample in a study of Graves' ophthalmopathy and Graves' hyperthyroidism. Transcripts of RNA were the source for amplifying TCR beta CDR3 regions. A first-round RT-PCR used HTBI primers, followed by a second-round multiplex PCR. TCRdb reprocessed the multiplex PCR reads with MiXCR, giving one entry per CDR3 protein. Among around 520,000 distinct CDR3 sequences, 39% were seen once, and the ten largest hold about 4.1%. Material for sequencing was peripheral blood or thyroid tissue (not recorded which). Receptors were obtained from an adult man with Graves' hyperthyroidism.

This clonotype was counted once. As DNA, the CDR3 is TGTGCCATCACGGCGGCGGATTACAATGAGCAGTTCTTC. Its protein is CAITAADYNEQFF. This sequence joins TRBV10-3 and TRBJ2-5; D unresolved. TRBJ2-1 matches the DNA end more closely, so the J call is doubtful. The CDR3 has 13 amino acids. Germline loops: CDR1 ENHRY, CDR2 SYGVKD.

The sample holds many counts of this clonotype. The rearrangement links TRBV2 to TRBJ1-1, with a tentative D call TRBD1 (5 bases). The CDR3 runs to 13 residues. V was trimmed by 7 bases and J by 4 bases, leaving 13 bases between them. CDR1 and CDR2 from the germline V gene are SNHLY and FYNNEI. The CDR3 is CASKGRGGTEAFF. DNA for the CDR3: TGTGCCAGCAAGGGAAGGGGAGGCACTGAAGCTTTCTTT.

This clonotype has ten or more counts. The genes are TRBV29-1 and TRBJ2-2; D is undetermined. Trimming removed 4 bases from V and 7 bases from J, with 16 bases in between. The germline V gene encodes CDR1 SQVTM and CDR2 ANQGSEA. The CDR3 extends over 14 amino acids. The CDR3 DNA reads as TGCAGCGTTGTTTCCTCCTGGGTGTTCGGGGAGCTGTTTTTT. This codes for CSVVSSWVFGELFF.

This clonotype has only one observation. The chain couples TRBV15 to TRBJ2-2; D is ambiguous. This CDR3 has 14 amino acids. V lost 3 bases, J lost 7 bases, and 12 bases lay in between. Per germline, CDR1 LNHNV and CDR2 YYDKDF (reference sequence). The CDR3 protein is CATSSLMGGGELFF. Written as DNA, the CDR3 is TGTGCCACCAGCAGTTTAATGGGCGGCGGGGAGCTGTTTTTT.

This clonotype was recorded at least ten times. This rearrangement joins TRBV7-2 to TRBJ2-6; possibly TRBD2 for D (5 bases). CDR1 is SGHTA and CDR2 is FQGNSA in the germline V gene. The CDR3 length is 15 residues. Deletions cut 1 base from V and 2 bases from J, with 6 bases between. The CDR3 sequence is CASSLGGTGANVLTF. CDR3 in DNA: TGTGCCAGCAGCTTAGGAGGGACTGGGGCCAACGTCCTGACTTTC.

The chain uses TRBV18 and TRBJ1-1, with 7 bases aligning to TRBD1. CDR3 length: 14 amino acids. Germline V CDR1 and CDR2: KGHSH, LQKENI. J lost 4 bases, V lost 6 bases, and 8 bases had no gene match. In nucleotides, the CDR3 is TGTGCCAGCTCCCCGGGGGGACAGATCACTGAAGCTTTCTTT. Amino acid sequence: CASSPGGQITEAFF.

The J gene is TRBJ2-6, the V gene TRBV5-5; D remains ambiguous. In germline, CDR1 is SGHKS, CDR2 YYEKEE (reference sequence). The V and J ends lost 4 bases and 2 bases respectively, with 10 bases between them. The CDR3 covers 15 residues. DNA for the CDR3: TGTGCCAGCAGCGGCTACAGTACTGGGGCCAACGTCCTGACTTTC. Translating it yields CASSGYSTGANVLTF.